A single sample gave rise to the 3 T cell receptor beta chains below, sequenced in a study of spatial heterogeneity in lung cancer. Study-wide points: Mutation counts in tumors were tracked by counts of expanded intratumoral alpha and beta TCRs.

TCRdb passed the 5' RACE reads through MiXCR, listing each CDR3 protein once. The repertoire holds some 4,000 distinct CDR3 sequences, with over 6.5% as singletons. The time point was: sample taken at primary tumor resection. Which antigens these TCRs recognize remains unknown. This specimen was lung tumor tissue, taken at surgery. Receptors were obtained from a male donor with early-stage non-small cell lung cancer.

Relative to its sample, this clonotype is medium-sized (0.01 to 0.1%). The chain couples TRBV7-2 to TRBJ2-5, with 8 bases identical to TRBD1. CDR1 is SGHTA and CDR2 is FQGNSA in the germline V gene. V shed 5 bases and J 3 bases; nucleotides not matched to a gene: 8. The CDR3 sequence is 15 residues long. DNA for the CDR3: TGTGCCAGCAGCCCCGGGATGACAGGGGAAGAGACCCAGTACTTC. It specifies CASSPGMTGEETQYF.

By proportion, this clonotype is medium-sized. This chain links TRBV18 with TRBJ2-5; D perhaps matches TRBD2 (6 bases). Per germline, CDR1 KGHSH and CDR2 LQKENI. This CDR3 contains 14 residues. Trimming pared 0 bases from V and 5 bases from J, leaving 10 bases between. CDR3 amino acids: CASSPPTGGETQYF. Written as DNA, the CDR3 is TGTGCCAGCTCACCACCAACCGGAGGGGAGACCCAGTACTTC.

This clonotype turned up a few times. This chain links TRBV20-1 with TRBJ2-1; 8 bases are a match to TRBD2. The CDR3 runs 14 residues. Per the germline V gene, CDR1 is DFQATT and CDR2 is SNEGSKA (reference sequence). V shed 3 bases, J shed 0 bases, and the junction held 1 base outside the gene matches. The DNA for the CDR3 is TGCAGTGCTAGGACTAGCGTCTCCTACAATGAGCAGTTCTTC. It specifies CSARTSVSYNEQFF.